The clone carrying this T cell receptor (beta chain) came up once. This CDR3 spans 16 amino acids. V gave up 2 bases and J gave up 0 bases, with 13 bases separating them. Germline loops: CDR1 SGHRS, CDR2 YFSETQ. Enrolled during active infection, Seattle patients were then followed longitudinally. In the original processing: Reference gene primer amplification gave nucleated cell count estimates. Sequencing was performed with immunoSEQ multiplex PCR; in TCRdb, only in-frame clones are kept and a portion is missing. The V and J calls and the clone size are those of that table, but D and trimming were determined from the DNA. The sample has approximately 110,000 clones, 74% seen once. These data originate in a study of blood T cell repertoires in COVID-19. Whole-study context: COVID-19 samples collected from the United States, Italy and Spain covered acute and convalescent phases. PBMCs, B-cell-depleted T cells, or T cells were the source of the cDNA or gDNA that made up the material.

Sequencing input: peripheral blood. This clonotype was obtained from a man older than 75 with COVID-19, enrolled during active disease. The chain links TRBV5-1 to TRBJ2-3; maybe TRBD1 (6 bases). The CDR3 region is CASSLSYGTSTDTQYF. The DNA for the CDR3 is TGCGCCAGCAGCTTATCTTACGGGACAAGCACAGATACGCAGTATTTT.